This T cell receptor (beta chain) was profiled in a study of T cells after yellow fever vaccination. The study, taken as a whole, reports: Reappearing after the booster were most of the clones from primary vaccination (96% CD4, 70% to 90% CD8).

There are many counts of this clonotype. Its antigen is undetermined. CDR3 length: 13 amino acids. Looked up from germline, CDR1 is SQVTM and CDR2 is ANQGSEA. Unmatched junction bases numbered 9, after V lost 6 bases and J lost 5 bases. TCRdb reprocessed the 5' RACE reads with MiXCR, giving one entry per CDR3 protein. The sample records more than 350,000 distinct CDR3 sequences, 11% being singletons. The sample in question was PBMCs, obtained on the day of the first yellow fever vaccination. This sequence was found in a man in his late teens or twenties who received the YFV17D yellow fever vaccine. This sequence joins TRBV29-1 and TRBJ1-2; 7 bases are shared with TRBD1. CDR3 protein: CSVQGGPRYGYTF. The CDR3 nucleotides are TGCAGCGTGCAGGGGGGCCCGCGTTATGGCTACACCTTC.